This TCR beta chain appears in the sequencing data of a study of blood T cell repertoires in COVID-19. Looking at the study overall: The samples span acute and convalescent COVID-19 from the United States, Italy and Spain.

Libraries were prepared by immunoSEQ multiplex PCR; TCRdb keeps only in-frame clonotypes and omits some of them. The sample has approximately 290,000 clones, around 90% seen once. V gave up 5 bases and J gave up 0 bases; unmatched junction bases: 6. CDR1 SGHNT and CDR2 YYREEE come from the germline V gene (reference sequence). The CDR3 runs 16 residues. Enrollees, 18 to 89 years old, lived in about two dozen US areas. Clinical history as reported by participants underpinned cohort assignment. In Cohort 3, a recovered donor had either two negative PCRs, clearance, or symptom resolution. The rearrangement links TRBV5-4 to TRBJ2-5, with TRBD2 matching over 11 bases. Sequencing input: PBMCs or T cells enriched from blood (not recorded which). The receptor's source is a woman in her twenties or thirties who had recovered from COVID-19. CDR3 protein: CASSSEGLADQETQYF. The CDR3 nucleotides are TGTGCCAGCAGTTCTGAGGGACTAGCGGACCAAGAGACCCAGTACTTC.